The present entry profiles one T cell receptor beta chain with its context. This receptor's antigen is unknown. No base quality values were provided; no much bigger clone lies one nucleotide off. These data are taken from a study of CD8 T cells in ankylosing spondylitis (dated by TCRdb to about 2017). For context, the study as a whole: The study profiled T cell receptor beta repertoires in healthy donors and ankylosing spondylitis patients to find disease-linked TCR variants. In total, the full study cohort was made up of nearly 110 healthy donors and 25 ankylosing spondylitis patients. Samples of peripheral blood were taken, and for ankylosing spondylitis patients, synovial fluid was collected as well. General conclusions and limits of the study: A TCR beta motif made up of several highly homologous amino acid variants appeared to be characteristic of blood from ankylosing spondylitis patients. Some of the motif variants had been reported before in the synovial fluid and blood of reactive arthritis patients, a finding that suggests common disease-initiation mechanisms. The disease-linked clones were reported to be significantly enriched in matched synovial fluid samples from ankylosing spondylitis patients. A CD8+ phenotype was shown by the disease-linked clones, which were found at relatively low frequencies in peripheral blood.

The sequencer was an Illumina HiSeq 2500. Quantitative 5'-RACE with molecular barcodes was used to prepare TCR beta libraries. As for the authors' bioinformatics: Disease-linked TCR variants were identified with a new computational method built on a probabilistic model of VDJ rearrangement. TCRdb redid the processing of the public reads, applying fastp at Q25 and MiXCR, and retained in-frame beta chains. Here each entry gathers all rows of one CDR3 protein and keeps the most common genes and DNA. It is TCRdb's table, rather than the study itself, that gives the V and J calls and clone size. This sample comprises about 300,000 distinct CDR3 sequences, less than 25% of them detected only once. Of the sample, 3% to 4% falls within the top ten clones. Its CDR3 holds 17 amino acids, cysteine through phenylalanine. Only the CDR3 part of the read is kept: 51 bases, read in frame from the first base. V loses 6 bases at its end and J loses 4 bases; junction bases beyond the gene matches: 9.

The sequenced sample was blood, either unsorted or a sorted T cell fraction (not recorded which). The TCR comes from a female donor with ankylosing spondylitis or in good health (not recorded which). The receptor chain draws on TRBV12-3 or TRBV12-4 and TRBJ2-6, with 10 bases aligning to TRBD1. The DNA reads TGTGCCAGCAGACAAAGGACAGGGGGTACAGGGGCCAACGTCCTGACTTTC. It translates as CASRQRTGGTGANVLTF.